Below, 25 T cell receptor beta chains from the same sample are listed, as sequenced in a study of blood T cell repertoires in COVID-19. Some clones are missing from TCRdb's copy, which holds only in-frame ones; the method was immunoSEQ multiplex PCR. Among around 20,000 clones listed, 87% were seen once. The sample was peripheral blood. These receptors were taken from a human donor with active COVID-19. The donor label of this sample is uncertain.

In this sample, this clone turned up a few times. The chain uses TRBV3-1 (or the pseudogene TRBV3-2) and TRBJ1-1; no firm D call. The V gene's germline CDR1 is LGHDT and CDR2 YNNKEL (reference sequence). The V end was cut by 0 bases, the J end by 2 bases, with 22 bases between. The CDR3 runs to 19 residues. For the CDR3, the DNA is TGTGCCAGCAGCCAAGACCCCGGCCAAAAAGCCCACAGCAACACTGAAGCTTTCTTT. Translating gives CASSQDPGQKAHSNTEAFF.

The chain joins TRBV24-1 to TRBJ2-2, with TRBD1 matching 10 bases. CDR3 length equals 14 residues. V shed 9 bases and J 8 bases; nucleotides not matched to a gene: 8. Germline V gene sequence: CDR1 KGHDR, CDR2 SFDVKD. This CDR3 is CATQGQGSFGELFF. The CDR3 DNA is TGTGCCACCCAGGGACAGGGGAGTTTTGGGGAGCTGTTTTTT.

The rearrangement uses TRBV7-3 and TRBJ2-7; D might be TRBD1 (5 bases). The CDR3 has 13 residues. From germline, CDR1 is SGHTA and CDR2 FQGTGA. V lost 0 bases and J lost 5, with 8 bases in between. CDR3 in amino acids: CASSLTWGHEQYF. The CDR3 DNA is TGTGCCAGCAGCTTAACTTGGGGCCACGAGCAGTACTTC. The entire variable domain, with the rest obtained from reference TRBV7-3 and TRBJ2-7, is as follows: GAGVSQTPSNKVTEKGKYVELRCDPISGHTALYWYRQSLGQGPEFLIYFQGTGAADDSGLPNDRFFAVRPEGSVSTLKIQRTERGDSAVYLCASSLTWGHEQYFGPGTRLTVT.

The J gene is TRBJ2-5, the V gene TRBV7-3; TRBD2 matches at 8 bases. The CDR3 is 16 amino acids. The J segment lost 1 base and the V segment lost 5 bases, leaving 9 bases of the junction unmatched. Germline CDR1 SGHTA, CDR2 FQGTGA. The CDR3 is CASSPRGGAPQETQYF. CDR3 nucleotides: TGTGCCAGCAGCCCCCGGGGGGGGGCGCCCCAAGAGACCCAGTACTTC. The full variable domain, completed using reference TRBV7-3 and TRBJ2-5, is GAGVSQTPSNKVTEKGKYVELRCDPISGHTALYWYRQSLGQGPEFLIYFQGTGAADDSGLPNDRFFAVRPEGSVSTLKIQRTERGDSAVYLCASSPRGGAPQETQYFGPGTRLLVL.

For the CDR3, the DNA is TGTGCCTGGAGTGTTGCGGTTCCCTACAATGAGCAGTTCTTC. Its protein product is CAWSVAVPYNEQFF. This rearrangement joins TRBV30 to TRBJ2-1; D gene uncertain. Trimming left V 0 bases short and J 2 bases short, with 8 bases between. CDR3 length: 14 residues. Germline values: CDR1 GTSNPN, CDR2 SVGIG (reference sequence). The whole variable domain, filled in from reference TRBV30 and TRBJ2-1, reads SQTIHQWPATLVQPVGSPLSLECTVEGTSNPNLYWYRQAAGRGLQLLFYSVGIGQISSEVPQNLSASRPQDRQFILSSKKLLLSDSGFYLCAWSVAVPYNEQFFGPGTRLTVL.

The rearrangement joins TRBV5-1 to TRBJ2-3; a weak D match, TRBD2 (5 bases). The ends were cut back, 0 bases at V and 2 bases at J, with 16 bases in the middle. The CDR3 length is 17 residues. CDR1 is SGHRS and CDR2 is YFSETQ in the germline V gene. Here the CDR3 reads CASSLAGNIQNTDTQYF. The CDR3 DNA follows: TGCGCCAGCAGCTTGGCCGGGAATATTCAGAACACAGATACGCAGTATTTT. Supplemented by reference TRBV5-1 and TRBJ2-3, the full variable domain reads KAGVTQTPRYLIKTRGQQVTLSCSPISGHRSVSWYQQTPGQGLQFLFEYFSETQRNKGNFPGRFSGRQFSNSRSEMNVSTLELGDSALYLCASSLAGNIQNTDTQYFGPGTRLTVL.

The V call is TRBV30, the J call TRBJ1-1, with 9 bases aligning to TRBD1. This CDR3 is 15 amino acids long. In germline, CDR1 is GTSNPN, CDR2 SVGIG (reference sequence). The V segment lost 1 base and the J segment 1 base; nucleotides outside the gene matches: 4. As DNA, the CDR3 is TGTGCCTGGAGTGGACAGGGACAGGGGAACACTGAAGCTTTCTTT. As protein: CAWSGQGQGNTEAFF.

This chain joins TRBV5-8 and TRBJ2-7; D may be TRBD1 (5 bases). Trimming left V 1 base short and J 3 bases short, with 8 bases between. Germline values: CDR1 SGHTS, CDR2 YDEGEE. The CDR3 has 13 residues. For the CDR3, the DNA is TGTGCCAGCAGCTTGCGACAGAACTACGAGCAGTACTTC. It codes for CASSLRQNYEQYF.

This sequence joins TRBV7-6 and TRBJ2-7; TRBD2 aligns across 9 bases. CDR1 and CDR2 from the germline V gene are SGHVS and FNYEAQ. The V and J ends lost 6 bases and 3 bases, in that order; junction bases with no gene match: 9. The CDR3 is 15 residues long. CDR3 sequence reads: CASRARSGRNYEQYF. The CDR3 coding sequence is TGTGCCAGCAGGGCGAGGAGCGGGAGGAACTACGAGCAGTACTTC.

This chain links TRBV7-9 with TRBJ2-2; the match to TRBD2 covers 12 bases. The CDR3 totals 19 residues. Germline V CDR1 and CDR2: SEHNR, FQNEAQ (reference sequence). The V and J ends lost 4 bases and 3 bases, in that order; junction bases with no gene match: 12. The CDR3 nucleotides are TGTGCCAGCAGCTCCTCGACTAGCGGGAGATCGCGAGACACCGGGGAGCTGTTTTTT. As protein: CASSSSTSGRSRDTGELFF.

This clone was seen just once. The chain recombines TRBV7-3 with TRBJ2-1; 8 bases line up with TRBD2. J lost 5 bases, V lost 5 bases, and 5 bases had no gene match. The CDR3 loop spans 14 amino acids. Germline loops: CDR1 SGHTA, CDR2 FQGTGA. This CDR3 is CASSPSGSHNEQFF. CDR3 in DNA: TGTGCCAGCAGCCCAAGCGGGAGCCACAATGAGCAGTTCTTC.

The chain has TRBV12-3 or TRBV12-4 and TRBJ2-1; D gene uncertain. The V end was cut by 2 bases, the J end by 9 bases, with 8 bases between. The CDR3 extends over 12 amino acids. Here the CDR3 reads CASSLRRTEQFF. The DNA of the CDR3 is TGTGCCAGCAGTTTACGGAGAACTGAGCAGTTCTTC.

The chain carries TRBV3-1 (or the pseudogene TRBV3-2) and TRBJ1-4; D gene uncertain. This CDR3 is built from 16 residues. V was trimmed by 0 bases and J by 0 bases, leaving 8 bases between them. Germline values: CDR1 LGHDT, CDR2 YNNKEL (reference sequence). The CDR3 region is CASSQDRSPTNEKLFF. CDR3 nucleotides: TGTGCCAGCAGCCAAGACAGATCTCCAACTAATGAAAAACTGTTTTTT.

The V gene is TRBV6-4, the J gene TRBJ2-7, with 8 positions matching TRBD2. Germline CDR1 and CDR2: MRHNA and SNTAGT. CDR3 size: 16 residues. V shed 4 bases and J 2 bases; nucleotides not matched to a gene: 10. In DNA, the CDR3 is TGTGCCAGCAGTGCTCGGGAGGGGCGTGTTCCCTACGAGCAGTACTTC. Translating gives CASSAREGRVPYEQYF.

The chain employs TRBV12-3 or TRBV12-4 and TRBJ1-5; D is ambiguous. Trimming cost V 3 bases and J 5 bases, with 8 bases left between them. The CDR3 loop spans 13 amino acids. The CDR3 sequence: CASSFGGYQPQHF. The CDR3 DNA sequence: TGTGCCAGCAGTTTCGGAGGATATCAGCCCCAGCATTTT.

The V and J genes are TRBV7-3 and TRBJ2-5; 9 positions match TRBD1. V trimming: 5 bases; J trimming: 4 bases; junction bases outside the gene matches: 8. Germline loops: CDR1 SGHTA, CDR2 FQGTGA. There are 15 residues in the CDR3. The CDR3 loop is CASSLGTGRGETQYF. The CDR3 DNA follows: TGTGCCAGCAGCCTAGGGACAGGGCGGGGAGAGACCCAGTACTTC.

The CDR3 protein is CASSEAGPTMGRGYTF. The CDR3 region has the DNA TGTGCCAGCAGTGAAGCCGGGCCTACGATGGGGCGCGGCTACACCTTC. This rearrangement joins TRBV6-1 to TRBJ1-2; TRBD1 is a possible D gene (5 bases). V shed 0 bases and J shed 8 bases, with 19 bases lying between them. The CDR3 contains 16 residues. Germline V gene sequence: CDR1 MNHNS, CDR2 SASEGT.

The rearrangement joins TRBV15 to TRBJ1-3; D call uncertain. Trimming left V 0 bases short and J 0 bases short, with 9 bases between. Germline V lookup: CDR1 LNHNV, CDR2 YYDKDF (reference sequence). This CDR3 region has 16 residues. CDR3 protein: CATSRDRTTSGNTIYF. CDR3 DNA sequence: TGTGCCACCAGCAGAGATCGAACTACCTCTGGAAACACCATATATTTT.

By its share, this clone is medium-sized (0.01 to 0.1%). The gene calls are TRBV18 and TRBJ2-6; no definite D call. V was trimmed by 3 bases and J by 4 bases, leaving 7 bases between them. The CDR3 consists of 14 residues. The germline V gene encodes CDR1 KGHSH and CDR2 LQKENI. This chain's CDR3 is CASSPPVGANVLTF. CDR3 coding DNA: TGTGCCAGCTCACCTCCGGTCGGGGCCAACGTCCTGACTTTC.

The rearrangement joins TRBV7-9 to TRBJ2-7; D perhaps matches TRBD2 (6 bases). The CDR3 sequence is 13 residues long. V gave up 6 bases and J gave up 0 bases, with 9 bases separating them. The germline gives CDR1 SEHNR, CDR2 FQNEAQ (reference sequence). In DNA form, the CDR3 reads TGTGCCAGCAGTGCTAGCGACTCCTACGAGCAGTACTTC. Translated: CASSASDSYEQYF.

This chain's CDR3 is CASTRTSGYNEQFF. CDR3 sequence (DNA): TGCGCCAGCACGCGGACTAGCGGTTACAATGAGCAGTTCTTC. The chain links TRBV5-1 to TRBJ2-1; 10 bases match TRBD2. J lost 4 bases, V lost 6 bases, and 4 bases had no gene match. The CDR3 covers 14 residues. CDR1 is SGHRS, CDR2 YFSETQ, per germline.

The chain carries TRBV6-5 and TRBJ2-1; 14 bases are a match to TRBD2. CDR1 and CDR2 from the germline V gene are MNHEY and SVGAGI. CDR3 length equals 14 residues. Trimming removed 6 bases from V and 8 bases from J; junction bases left unmatched: 3. Here the CDR3 DNA reads TGTGCCAGCAGGCGGACTAGCGGGGGGTATGAGCAGTTCTTC. This codes for CASRRTSGGYEQFF.

This rearrangement joins TRBV29-1 to TRBJ1-2; 8 nucleotides match TRBD1. Trimming cost V 7 bases and J 8 bases; bases outside gene matches: 6. The CDR3 loop spans 11 amino acids. From germline, CDR1 is SQVTM and CDR2 ANQGSEA. The CDR3 DNA sequence: TGCAGCGCCTCGGGACAGGAGGGCTACACCTTC. This gives the protein CSASGQEGYTF.

This chain joins TRBV11-3 and TRBJ2-7, with D tentatively TRBD2 (8 bases). Germline CDR1 SGHNT, CDR2 YENEEA. The CDR3 spans 17 residues. Trimming took off 5 bases at V and 2 bases at J, with 22 bases between the two ends. The CDR3 here is CASSPLWAGGQTYEQYF. CDR3 nucleotides: TGTGCCAGCAGCCCATTATGGGCGGGGGGACAGACCTACGAGCAGTACTTC.

The J gene is TRBJ1-1, the V gene TRBV7-9, with D unclear. Germline CDR1 SEHNR, CDR2 FQNEAQ (reference sequence). This CDR3 is built from 13 residues. Trimming left V 5 bases short and J 5 bases short, with 12 bases between. CDR3 protein: CASSLNGGTEAFF. For the CDR3, the DNA is TGTGCCAGCAGCCTAAATGGAGGAACTGAAGCTTTCTTT. Filled out from reference TRBV7-9 and TRBJ1-1, the complete variable domain reads DTGVSQNPRHKITKRGQNVTFRCDPISEHNRLYWYRQTLGQGPEFLTYFQNEAQLEKSRLLSDRFSAERPKGSFSTLEIQRTEQGDSAMYLCASSLNGGTEAFFGQGTRLTVV.